These 2 T cell receptor beta chains were sequenced from one sample in a study of blood T cells in healthy people across ages. Using a J-beta primer mix together with a sample-barcoded 5' primer, a second PCR was run for roughly 6 to 11 cycles. TCRdb re-analysed the 5' RACE reads in MiXCR, keeping a single row per CDR3 protein. The data hold hundreds of thousands of distinct CDR3 sequences, with roughly 60% observed a single time. The sequenced material came from blood. These receptor sequences come from a man under 40 in good health.

This sequence joins TRBV7-2 and TRBJ2-1; TRBD2 might be the D (5 bases). The end of the DNA fits TRBJ2-7 better, so the J call may be wrong. Germline lookup yields CDR1 SGHTA and CDR2 FQGNSA. The CDR3 covers 13 residues. The CDR3 here is CASGKAEEDEQYF. The CDR3 DNA reads TGTGCCAGCGGCAAAGCGGAGGAGGACGAGCAGTACTTC.

The CDR3 reads CASRGTGSNEQFF. In DNA form, the CDR3 reads TGTGCCAGCAGGGGGACTGGGAGCAATGAGCAGTTCTTC. The V gene is TRBV6-2 or TRBV6-3, the J gene TRBJ2-1; possible D gene TRBD2, 6 bases. V was pared by 6 bases and J by 6 bases, with 12 bases between. The CDR3 totals 13 residues. Germline CDR1 and CDR2: MNHEY and SVGEGT.